This T cell receptor beta chain came from a study of cytomegalovirus exposure and HLA in healthy donors. About the research overall: Caucasian-associated ancestry cluster membership applied to about four fifths of around 400 genotyped donors.

Vbeta (60) and Jbeta (13) primers were used in the PCR. Study processing details: An analysis that came later counted approximately 76 million unique TCR beta chains, around 12 million shared. Some clones are missing from TCRdb's copy, which holds only in-frame ones; the method was immunoSEQ multiplex PCR. V and J calls and clone size are given by that table; D and trimming were obtained from the DNA. The table includes about 130,000 clones, 75% to 85% detected once. This CDR3 is 19 amino acids long. This clone was picked up a small number of times. Sequenced material: PBMCs. The sequence came from a woman under 30 in good health and CMV-seropositive. The V call is TRBV21-1, the J call TRBJ2-3; the table's D gene call, TRBD2, was not cross checked with the DNA. TRBV21-1 is a listed pseudogene. CDR3 amino acids: CASSKRVGTSGGHTDTQYF. The CDR3 DNA is TGTGCCAGCAGCAAAAGGGTGGGGACTAGCGGGGGGCACACAGATACGCAGTATTTT.